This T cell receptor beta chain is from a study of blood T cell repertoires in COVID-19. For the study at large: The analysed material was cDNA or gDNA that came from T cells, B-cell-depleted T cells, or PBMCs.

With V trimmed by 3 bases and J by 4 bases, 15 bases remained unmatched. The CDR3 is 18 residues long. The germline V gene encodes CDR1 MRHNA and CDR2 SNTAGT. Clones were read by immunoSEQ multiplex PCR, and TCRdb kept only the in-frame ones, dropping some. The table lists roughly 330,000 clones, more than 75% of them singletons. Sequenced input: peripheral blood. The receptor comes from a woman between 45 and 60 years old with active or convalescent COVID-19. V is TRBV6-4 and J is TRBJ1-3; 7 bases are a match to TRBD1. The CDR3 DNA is TGTGCCAGCAGTGAATCCGGGACAGACGTCTTGAGGGGAAACACCATATATTTT. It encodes CASSESGTDVLRGNTIYF.